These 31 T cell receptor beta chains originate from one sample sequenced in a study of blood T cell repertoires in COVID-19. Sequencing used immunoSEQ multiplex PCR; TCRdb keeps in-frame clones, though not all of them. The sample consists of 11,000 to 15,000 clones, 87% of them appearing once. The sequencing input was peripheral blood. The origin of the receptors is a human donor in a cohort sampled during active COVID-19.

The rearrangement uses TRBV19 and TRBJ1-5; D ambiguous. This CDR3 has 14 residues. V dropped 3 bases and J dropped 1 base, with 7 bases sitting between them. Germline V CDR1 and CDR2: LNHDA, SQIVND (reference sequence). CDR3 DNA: TGTGCCAGTAGTATTGGGCAAAGCAATCAGCCCCAGCATTTT. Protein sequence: CASSIGQSNQPQHF.

The CDR3 spells CSASERVGTAANYGYTF. The CDR3 nucleotides read TGCAGTGCTAGTGAGCGTGTCGGGACAGCCGCTAACTATGGCTACACCTTC. The chain couples TRBV20-1 to TRBJ1-2; 7 positions match TRBD1. The CDR3 extends over 17 amino acids. V trimming: 3 bases; J trimming: 0 bases; junction bases outside the gene matches: 13. CDR1 and CDR2 from the germline V gene are DFQATT and SNEGSKA (reference sequence).

This CDR3 is CSVSGGRLYEQYF. The CDR3 nucleotides read TGCAGCGTGTCTGGCGGGAGACTCTACGAGCAGTACTTC. This chain links TRBV29-1 with TRBJ2-7; 7 bases are shared with TRBD2. The CDR3 runs to 13 residues. The germline gives CDR1 SQVTM, CDR2 ANQGSEA. Unmatched junction bases numbered 8, after V lost 6 bases and J lost 3 bases.

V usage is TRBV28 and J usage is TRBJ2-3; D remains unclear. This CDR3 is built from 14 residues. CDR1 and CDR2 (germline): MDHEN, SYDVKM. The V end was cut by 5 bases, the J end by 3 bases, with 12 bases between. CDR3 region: CASSLAPGTDTQYF. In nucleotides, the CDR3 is TGTGCCAGCAGTCTCGCCCCCGGGACAGATACGCAGTATTTT.

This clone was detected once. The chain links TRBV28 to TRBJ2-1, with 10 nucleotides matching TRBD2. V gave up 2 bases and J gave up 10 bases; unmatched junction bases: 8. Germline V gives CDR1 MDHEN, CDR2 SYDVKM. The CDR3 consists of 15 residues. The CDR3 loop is CASSLRLAGAREQFF. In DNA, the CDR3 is TGTGCCAGCAGTTTACGGCTAGCGGGAGCTCGGGAGCAGTTCTTC.

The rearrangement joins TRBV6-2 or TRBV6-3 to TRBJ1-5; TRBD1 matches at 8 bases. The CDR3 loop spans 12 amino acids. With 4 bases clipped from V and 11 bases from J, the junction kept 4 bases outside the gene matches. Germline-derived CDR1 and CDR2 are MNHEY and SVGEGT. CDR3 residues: CASSFIQGAQHF. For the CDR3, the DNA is TGTGCCAGCAGTTTCATACAGGGGGCCCAGCATTTT.

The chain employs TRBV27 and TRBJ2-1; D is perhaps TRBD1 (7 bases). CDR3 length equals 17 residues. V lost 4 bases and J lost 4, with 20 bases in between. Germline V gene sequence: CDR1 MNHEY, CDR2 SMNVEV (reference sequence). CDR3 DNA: TGTGCCAGCAGTTCCGAACAGGGGACTCGCCTTTACAATGAGCAGTTCTTC. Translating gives CASSSEQGTRLYNEQFF.

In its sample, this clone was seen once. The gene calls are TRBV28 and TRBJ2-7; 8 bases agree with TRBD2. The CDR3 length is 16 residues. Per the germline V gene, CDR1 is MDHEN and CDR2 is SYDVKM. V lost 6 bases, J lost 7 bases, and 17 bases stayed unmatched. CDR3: CASRSPLGAGVGEQYF. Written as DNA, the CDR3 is TGTGCCAGCAGGAGTCCCCTAGGAGCGGGAGTGGGAGAGCAGTACTTC.

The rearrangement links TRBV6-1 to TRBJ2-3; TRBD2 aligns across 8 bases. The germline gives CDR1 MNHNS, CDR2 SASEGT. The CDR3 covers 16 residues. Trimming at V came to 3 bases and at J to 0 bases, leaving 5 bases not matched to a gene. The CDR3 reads CASSEFSGRSTDTQYF. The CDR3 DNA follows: TGTGCCAGCAGTGAGTTCAGCGGGAGAAGCACAGATACGCAGTATTTT.

The CDR3 reads CASSQGTGRGVYNEQFF. CDR3 sequence (DNA): TGCGCCAGCAGCCAAGGTACCGGGAGGGGGGTCTACAATGAGCAGTTCTTC. The chain recombines TRBV4-1 with TRBJ2-1, with 8 bases aligning to TRBD2. The CDR3 spans 17 residues. V shed 1 base and J 3 bases; nucleotides not matched to a gene: 8. Germline assignment: CDR1 MGHRA and CDR2 YSYEKL.

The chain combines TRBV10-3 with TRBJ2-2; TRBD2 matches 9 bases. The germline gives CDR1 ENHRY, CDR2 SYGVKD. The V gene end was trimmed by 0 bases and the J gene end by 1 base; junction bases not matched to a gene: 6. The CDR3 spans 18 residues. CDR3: CAISESRPSGMNTGELFF. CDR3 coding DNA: TGTGCCATCAGTGAGTCGAGGCCTAGCGGGATGAACACCGGGGAGCTGTTTTTT.

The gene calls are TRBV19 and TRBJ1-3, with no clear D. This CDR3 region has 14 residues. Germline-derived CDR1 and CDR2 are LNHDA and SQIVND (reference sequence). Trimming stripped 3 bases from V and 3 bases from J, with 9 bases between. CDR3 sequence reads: CASSMSGDGNTIYF. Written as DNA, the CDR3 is TGTGCCAGTAGTATGTCAGGTGATGGAAACACCATATATTTT. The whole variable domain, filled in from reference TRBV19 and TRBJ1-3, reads DGGITQSPKYLFRKEGQNVTLSCEQNLNHDAMYWYRQDPGQGLRLIYYSQIVNDFQKGDIAEGYSVSREKKESFPLTVTSAQKNPTAFYLCASSMSGDGNTIYFGEGSWLTVV.

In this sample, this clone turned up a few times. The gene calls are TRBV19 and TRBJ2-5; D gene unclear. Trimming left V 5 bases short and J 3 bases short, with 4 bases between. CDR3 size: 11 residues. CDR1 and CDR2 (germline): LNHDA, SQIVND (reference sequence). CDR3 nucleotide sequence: TGTGCCAGTAGTTCAGAAGAGACCCAGTACTTC. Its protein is CASSSEETQYF.

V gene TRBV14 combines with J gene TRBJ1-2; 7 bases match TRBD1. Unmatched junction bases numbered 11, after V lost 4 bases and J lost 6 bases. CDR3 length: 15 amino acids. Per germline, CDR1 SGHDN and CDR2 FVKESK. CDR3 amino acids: CASSRRTGGVNGYTF. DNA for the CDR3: TGTGCCAGCAGCCGTCGGACAGGAGGGGTGAATGGCTACACCTTC. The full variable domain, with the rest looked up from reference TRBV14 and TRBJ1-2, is EAGVTQFPSHSVIEKGQTVTLRCDPISGHDNLYWYRRVMGKEIKFLLHFVKESKQDESGMPNNRFLAERTGGTYSTLKVQPAELEDSGVYFCASSRRTGGVNGYTFGSGTRLTVV.

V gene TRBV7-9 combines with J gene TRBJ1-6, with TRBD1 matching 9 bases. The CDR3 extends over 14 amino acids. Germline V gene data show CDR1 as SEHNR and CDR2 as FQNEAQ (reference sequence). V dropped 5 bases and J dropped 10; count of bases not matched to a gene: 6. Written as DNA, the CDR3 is TGTGCCAGCAGCCTACAGGGGGCTGGATCACCCCTCCACTTT. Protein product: CASSLQGAGSPLHF.

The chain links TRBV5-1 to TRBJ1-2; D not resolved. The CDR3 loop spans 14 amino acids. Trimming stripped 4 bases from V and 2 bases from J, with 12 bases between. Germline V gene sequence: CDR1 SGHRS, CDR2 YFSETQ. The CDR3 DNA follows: TGCGCCAGCAGCCCGCCCCTGGCCAACTATGGCTACACCTTC. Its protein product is CASSPPLANYGYTF. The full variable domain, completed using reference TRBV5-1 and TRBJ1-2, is KAGVTQTPRYLIKTRGQQVTLSCSPISGHRSVSWYQQTPGQGLQFLFEYFSETQRNKGNFPGRFSGRQFSNSRSEMNVSTLELGDSALYLCASSPPLANYGYTFGSGTRLTVV.

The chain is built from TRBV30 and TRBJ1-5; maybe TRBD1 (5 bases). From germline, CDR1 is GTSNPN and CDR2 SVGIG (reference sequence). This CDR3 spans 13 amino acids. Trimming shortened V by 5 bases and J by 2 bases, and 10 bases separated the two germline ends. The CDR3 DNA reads TGTGCCTGGGGGGGAGCAGGCAATCAGCCCCAGCATTTT. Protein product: CAWGGAGNQPQHF.

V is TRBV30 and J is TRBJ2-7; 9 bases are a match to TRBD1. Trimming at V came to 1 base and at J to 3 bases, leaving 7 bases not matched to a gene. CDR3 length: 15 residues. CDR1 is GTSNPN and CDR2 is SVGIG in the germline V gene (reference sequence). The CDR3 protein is CAWSDTWTGDYEQYF. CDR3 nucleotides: TGTGCCTGGAGTGACACTTGGACAGGGGACTACGAGCAGTACTTC.

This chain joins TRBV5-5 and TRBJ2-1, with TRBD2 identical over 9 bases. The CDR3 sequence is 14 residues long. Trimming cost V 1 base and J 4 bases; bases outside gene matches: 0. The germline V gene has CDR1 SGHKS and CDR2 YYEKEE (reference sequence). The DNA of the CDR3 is TGTGCCAGCAGCTTGCTAGCGGGGTACAATGAGCAGTTCTTC. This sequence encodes CASSLLAGYNEQFF.

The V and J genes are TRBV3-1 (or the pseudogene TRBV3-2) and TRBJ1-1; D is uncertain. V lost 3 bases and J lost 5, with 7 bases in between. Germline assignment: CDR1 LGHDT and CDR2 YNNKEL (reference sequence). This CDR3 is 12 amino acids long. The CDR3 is CASSQTQTEAFF. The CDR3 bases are TGTGCCAGCAGCCAGACTCAGACTGAAGCTTTCTTT.

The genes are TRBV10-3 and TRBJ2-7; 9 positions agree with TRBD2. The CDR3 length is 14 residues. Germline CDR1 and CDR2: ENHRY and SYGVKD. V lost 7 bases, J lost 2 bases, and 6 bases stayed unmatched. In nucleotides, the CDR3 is TGTGCCATCAAAAGCGGGAGGCAAACCTACGAGCAGTACTTC. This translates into CAIKSGRQTYEQYF.

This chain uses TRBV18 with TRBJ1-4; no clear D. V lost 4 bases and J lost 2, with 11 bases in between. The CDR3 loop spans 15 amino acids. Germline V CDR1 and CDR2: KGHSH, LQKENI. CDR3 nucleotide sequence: TGTGCCAGCTCACATCGCGAGTCCACTAATGAAAAACTGTTTTTT. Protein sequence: CASSHRESTNEKLFF.

The CDR3 is CASSTAGTVREQYF. The CDR3 DNA reads as TGTGCCAGCAGCACGGCCGGGACAGTTCGGGAGCAGTACTTC. V usage is TRBV28 and J usage is TRBJ2-7, with TRBD1 identical over 7 bases. In germline, CDR1 is MDHEN, CDR2 SYDVKM. This CDR3 has 14 amino acids. The V segment lost 6 bases and the J segment 7 bases; nucleotides outside the gene matches: 12. Together with reference TRBV28 and TRBJ2-7, the CDR3 gives the full variable domain: DVKVTQSSRYLVKRTGEKVFLECVQDMDHENMFWYRQDPGLGLRLIYFSYDVKMKEKGDIPEGYSVSREKKERFSLILESASTNQTSMYLCASSTAGTVREQYFGPGTRLTVT.

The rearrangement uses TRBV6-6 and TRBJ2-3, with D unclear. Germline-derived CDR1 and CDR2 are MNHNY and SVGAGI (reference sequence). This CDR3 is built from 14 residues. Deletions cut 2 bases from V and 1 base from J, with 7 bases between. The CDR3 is CASSYVQGTDTQYF. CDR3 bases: TGTGCCAGCAGTTACGTTCAGGGCACAGATACGCAGTATTTT.

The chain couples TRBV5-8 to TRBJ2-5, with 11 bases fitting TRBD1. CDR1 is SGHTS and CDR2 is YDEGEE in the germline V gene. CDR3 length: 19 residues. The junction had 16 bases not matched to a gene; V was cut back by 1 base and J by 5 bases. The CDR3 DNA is TGTGCCAGCAGCTTGCTCCCGGGACAGGGGGTCTGGGATGGGGAGACCCAGTACTTC. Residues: CASSLLPGQGVWDGETQYF.

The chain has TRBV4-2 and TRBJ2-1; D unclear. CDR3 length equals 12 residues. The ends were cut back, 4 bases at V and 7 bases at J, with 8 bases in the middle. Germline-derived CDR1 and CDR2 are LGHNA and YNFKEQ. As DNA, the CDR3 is TGTGCCAGCAGCCCCGACTGGAATGAGCAGTTCTTC. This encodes CASSPDWNEQFF.

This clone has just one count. CDR3 in amino acids: CASRHRGEVGEKLFF. The CDR3 region has the DNA TGTGCCAGCAGACACAGGGGAGAAGTCGGAGAAAAACTGTTTTTT. The chain carries TRBV2 and TRBJ1-4, with 7 nucleotides matching TRBD1. The germline V gene has CDR1 SNHLY and CDR2 FYNNEI. Germline trimming cut 6 bases from V and 8 bases from J; bases unmatched to any gene: 12. This CDR3 is 15 amino acids long.

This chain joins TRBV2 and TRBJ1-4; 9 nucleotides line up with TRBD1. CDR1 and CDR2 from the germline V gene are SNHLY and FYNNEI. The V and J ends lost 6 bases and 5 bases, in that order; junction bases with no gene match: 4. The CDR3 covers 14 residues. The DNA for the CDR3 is TGTGCCAGCAGCCGGGACAGGGAGAATGAAAAACTGTTTTTT. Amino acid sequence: CASSRDRENEKLFF.

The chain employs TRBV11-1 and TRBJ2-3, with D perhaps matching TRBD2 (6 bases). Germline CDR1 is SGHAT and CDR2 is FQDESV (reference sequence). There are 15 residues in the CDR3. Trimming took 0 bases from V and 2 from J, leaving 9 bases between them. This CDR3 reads CASSLASGYTDTQYF. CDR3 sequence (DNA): TGTGCCAGCAGCTTAGCTAGCGGATACACAGATACGCAGTATTTT.

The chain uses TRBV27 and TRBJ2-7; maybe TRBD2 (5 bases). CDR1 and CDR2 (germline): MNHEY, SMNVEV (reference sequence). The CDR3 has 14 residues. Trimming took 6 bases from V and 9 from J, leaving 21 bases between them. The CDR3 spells CASSLLSSGDMQYF. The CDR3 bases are TGTGCCAGCAGCCTATTATCATCCGGGGATATGCAGTACTTC.

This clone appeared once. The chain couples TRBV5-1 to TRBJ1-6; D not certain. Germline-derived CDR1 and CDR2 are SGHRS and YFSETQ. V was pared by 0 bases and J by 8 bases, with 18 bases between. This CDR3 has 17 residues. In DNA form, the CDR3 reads TGCGCCAGCAGCTTGGCTCCGGATGGACGGGGAGATTCACCCCTCCACTTT. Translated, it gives CASSLAPDGRGDSPLHF. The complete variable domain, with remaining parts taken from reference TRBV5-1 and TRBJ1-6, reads KAGVTQTPRYLIKTRGQQVTLSCSPISGHRSVSWYQQTPGQGLQFLFEYFSETQRNKGNFPGRFSGRQFSNSRSEMNVSTLELGDSALYLCASSLAPDGRGDSPLHFGNGTRLTVT.